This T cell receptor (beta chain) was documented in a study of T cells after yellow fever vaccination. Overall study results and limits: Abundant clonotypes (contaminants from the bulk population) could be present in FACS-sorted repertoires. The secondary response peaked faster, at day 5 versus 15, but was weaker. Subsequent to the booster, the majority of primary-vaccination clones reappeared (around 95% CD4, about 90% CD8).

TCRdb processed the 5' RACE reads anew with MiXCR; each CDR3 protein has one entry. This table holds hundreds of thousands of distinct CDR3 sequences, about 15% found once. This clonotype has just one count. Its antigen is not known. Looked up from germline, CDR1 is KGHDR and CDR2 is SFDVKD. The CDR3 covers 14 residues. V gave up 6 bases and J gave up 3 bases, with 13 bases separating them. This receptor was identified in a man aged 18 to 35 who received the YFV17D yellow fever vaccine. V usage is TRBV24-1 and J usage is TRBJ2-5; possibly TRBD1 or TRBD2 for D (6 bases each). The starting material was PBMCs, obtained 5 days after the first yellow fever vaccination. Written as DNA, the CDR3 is TGTGCCACCAGTACGGGGGCTTACGAAGAGACCCAGTACTTC. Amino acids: CATSTGAYEETQYF.